This entry describes one T cell receptor (beta chain). The sample belongs to a study of patients and donors after allogeneic stem cell transplantation. Trimming left V 4 bases short and J 3 bases short, with 17 bases between. The CDR3 consists of 16 residues. Germline V CDR1 and CDR2: SGDLS, YYNGEE. Each CDR3 protein is one row after TCRdb ran MiXCR on the RT-PCR reads. The sample consists of more than 850,000 distinct CDR3 sequences, over 15% of them appearing once. What was sequenced was blood, either unsorted or a sorted T cell fraction (not recorded which). The rearrangement joins TRBV9 to TRBJ2-1; D may match TRBD1 or TRBD2 (5 bases each). This sequence originates from a human donor who was either an allogeneic HSCT recipient or a stem cell or donor lymphocyte infusion donor (not recorded which). It is not recorded whose cells these are; they may come from a transplant donor. Here the CDR3 reads CASSTGGIGFYNEQFF. The CDR3 region has the DNA TGTGCCAGCAGCACAGGAGGCATAGGATTCTACAATGAGCAGTTCTTC.